Shown below are 22 T cell receptor beta chains from a single sample sequenced in a study of blood T cell repertoires in COVID-19. The method was immunoSEQ multiplex PCR; TCRdb's version includes in-frame clones alone and lacks a portion of them. The sample lists about 180,000 clones; roughly 88% were seen once. Sequencing input: peripheral blood. The receptor source for this set is a woman in her twenties or thirties with acute or convalescent COVID-19.

The chain combines TRBV3-1 (or the pseudogene TRBV3-2) with TRBJ2-2; D unresolved. V gave up 7 bases and J gave up 4 bases, with 4 bases separating them. The V gene's germline CDR1 is LGHDT and CDR2 YNNKEL (reference sequence). The CDR3 totals 11 residues. The CDR3 nucleotides are TGTGCCAGCACCAGCACCGGGGAGCTGTTTTTT. It encodes CASTSTGELFF.

This chain links TRBV5-4 with TRBJ2-5; maybe TRBD2 (6 bases). This CDR3 comprises 13 residues. Trimming took off 4 bases at V and 4 bases at J, with 11 bases between the two ends. The germline CDR1 and CDR2 sequences are SGHNT and YYREEE (reference sequence). The CDR3 nucleotides are TGTGCCAGCAGCCCGCTGGGAGGAGAGACCCAGTACTTC. Its protein is CASSPLGGETQYF.

The CDR3 here is CASSRRDTRFQETQYF. The CDR3 DNA reads TGTGCCAGCAGCCGTCGGGACACCCGATTCCAAGAGACCCAGTACTTC. V gene TRBV7-2 combines with J gene TRBJ2-5; D possibly corresponds to TRBD1 (6 bases). CDR1 is SGHTA, CDR2 FQGNSA, per germline. The CDR3 has 16 amino acids. The germline V and J ends were trimmed by 5 bases and 1 base, with 17 bases remaining between them.

The chain carries TRBV12-3 or TRBV12-4 and TRBJ2-1; 7 nucleotides agree with TRBD2. With 8 bases clipped from V and 4 bases from J, the junction kept 5 bases outside the gene matches. The CDR3 loop spans 13 amino acids. The chain's CDR3 is CASGGGPYNEQFF. The CDR3 coding sequence is TGTGCCAGCGGCGGGGGACCGTACAATGAGCAGTTCTTC.

This chain connects TRBV27 to TRBJ2-1; TRBD2 might be the D (6 bases). The CDR3 is 15 amino acids. Trimming cost V 8 bases and J 5 bases, with 19 bases left between them. Per the germline V gene, CDR1 is MNHEY and CDR2 is SMNVEV (reference sequence). Here the CDR3 DNA reads TGTGCCAGCGGGGCGGGGACGAAAGGCCACAATGAGCAGTTCTTC. This translates into CASGAGTKGHNEQFF.

The chain employs TRBV23-1 and TRBJ2-1; D remains ambiguous. TRBV23-1 is classed as an ORF, of uncertain function. The V end lost 3 bases, the J end lost 0 bases, and 9 bases lay between the germline ends. This CDR3 contains 15 residues. The CDR3 loop reads CASSQVESSYNEQFF. The DNA for the CDR3 is TGCGCCAGCAGTCAGGTGGAGAGCTCCTACAATGAGCAGTTCTTC.

This clone appeared once. This rearrangement joins TRBV29-1 to TRBJ2-7, with D possibly being TRBD1 (5 bases). The CDR3 totals 12 residues. Germline CDR1 reads SQVTM; CDR2 reads ANQGSEA. The V end lost 6 bases, the J end lost 3 bases, and 12 bases lay between the germline ends. The CDR3 loop is CSVSTEFYEQYF. Here the CDR3 DNA reads TGCAGCGTCTCGACAGAATTCTACGAGCAGTACTTC.

This clone was observed a handful of times. The rearrangement joins TRBV6-2 or TRBV6-3 to TRBJ1-1, with D perhaps matching TRBD1 (5 bases). The ends were cut back, 1 base at V and 7 bases at J, with 10 bases in the middle. The CDR3 is made up of 13 amino acids. Germline values: CDR1 MNHEY, CDR2 SVGEGT. This chain's CDR3 is CASSYLGVGEAFF. CDR3 nucleotide sequence: TGTGCCAGCAGTTACTTAGGGGTCGGTGAAGCTTTCTTT.

The chain recombines TRBV6-5 with TRBJ1-5, with D possibly matching TRBD1 (5 bases). The germline gives CDR1 MNHEY, CDR2 SVGAGI. The CDR3 length is 13 residues. V was pared by 4 bases and J by 4 bases, with 8 bases between. This CDR3 reads CASSSGLNQPQHF. The CDR3 DNA sequence: TGTGCCAGCAGTTCAGGGCTTAATCAGCCCCAGCATTTT.

CDR3 DNA sequence: TGTGCCAGCTCACCACCTAGCTCCTACAATGAGCAGTTCTTC. This encodes CASSPPSSYNEQFF. The chain joins TRBV18 to TRBJ2-1; D not resolved. The CDR3 has 14 amino acids. V was shortened by 0 bases and J by 0 bases, with 3 bases between the two germline ends. CDR1 is KGHSH and CDR2 is LQKENI in the germline V gene.

V is TRBV18 and J is TRBJ2-5, with 12 bases identical to TRBD2. The CDR3 contains 16 residues. The V and J ends lost 6 bases and 4 bases, in that order; junction bases with no gene match: 9. Germline V gene sequence: CDR1 KGHSH, CDR2 LQKENI. CDR3 in amino acids: CASSKLAGGSGETQYF. Written as DNA, the CDR3 is TGTGCCAGCTCGAAACTAGCGGGAGGTAGTGGAGAGACCCAGTACTTC.

Comments on this clone: At one boundary the junction diverges from the germline segment, which might be a read error. This chain uses TRBV7-9 with TRBJ2-7; weak D call: TRBD2 (6 bases). Looked up from germline, CDR1 is SEHNR and CDR2 is FQNEAQ (reference sequence). The CDR3 length is 15 residues. Here the CDR3 DNA reads TGTGCCAGCAGCCCGAGGACGGGAGCGTTTTACGAGCAGTATTTC. It yields the protein CASSPRTGAFYEQYF.

This chain joins TRBV28 and TRBJ2-1, with no clear D. V was shortened by 7 bases and J by 6 bases, with 7 bases between the two germline ends. Germline loops: CDR1 MDHEN, CDR2 SYDVKM. The length of the CDR3 is 11 residues. Here the CDR3 DNA reads TGTGCCAGCAACGATAGCAATGAGCAGTTCTTC. Translated, it gives CASNDSNEQFF.

The chain couples TRBV6-5 to TRBJ2-1; a weak D match, TRBD2 (6 bases). This CDR3 is 12 amino acids long. V was pared by 6 bases and J by 8 bases, with 11 bases between. Per germline, CDR1 MNHEY and CDR2 SVGAGI. CDR3 sequence (DNA): TGTGCCAGCAGGGCGGGACGGGATGAGCAGTTCTTC. It yields the protein CASRAGRDEQFF.

The count of this clone is one. This chain links TRBV11-3 with TRBJ1-1; maybe TRBD1 (5 bases). The V end lost 0 bases, the J end lost 1 base, and 6 bases lay between the germline ends. CDR3 length: 14 residues. From germline, CDR1 is SGHNT and CDR2 YENEEA. CDR3 DNA sequence: TGTGCCAGCAGCTTAGATCAGGGGAACACTGAAGCTTTCTTT. It yields the protein CASSLDQGNTEAFF.

This clone was seen a single time. V usage is TRBV15 and J usage is TRBJ2-1, with 9 bases that match TRBD1. Germline CDR1 is LNHNV and CDR2 is YYDKDF (reference sequence). V shed 2 bases and J 6 bases; nucleotides not matched to a gene: 8. This CDR3 contains 16 residues. The CDR3 nucleotides are TGTGCCACCAGCAGATTAACAGGGGGCATTTTCAATGAGCAGTTCTTC. It translates to CATSRLTGGIFNEQFF.

The V gene is TRBV7-2, the J gene TRBJ1-1; possible D gene TRBD1, 6 bases. Trimming removed 5 bases at V and 10 bases at J, with 14 bases between. Germline values: CDR1 SGHTA, CDR2 FQGNSA. The CDR3 contains 12 residues. As DNA, the CDR3 is TGTGCCAGCAGCCCGGGAGGGGGGTCAGCTTTCTTT. This gives the protein CASSPGGGSAFF.

Concerning this clone: Other DNA sequences from this sample encode an identical CDR3 as well. The J gene is TRBJ1-5, the V gene TRBV12-3 or TRBV12-4, with 7 positions matching TRBD1. The trim removed 6 bases at V and 7 bases at J, leaving 6 bases unmatched. The CDR3 has 13 amino acids. The CDR3 is CASSPGGRQPQHF. As DNA, the CDR3 is TGTGCCAGCAGCCCAGGGGGAAGGCAGCCCCAGCATTTT.

This clone has only a few counts. The rearrangement uses TRBV12-3 or TRBV12-4 and TRBJ1-1, with D tentatively TRBD1 (5 bases). This CDR3 spans 12 amino acids. Between the trimmed V and J ends, which lost 5 bases and 1 base, there was a span of 5 bases. This CDR3 is CASSDRNTEAFF. The CDR3 DNA reads TGTGCCAGCAGTGACAGGAACACTGAAGCTTTCTTT.

The gene calls are TRBV19 and TRBJ1-5; 9 bases fit TRBD1. V lost 4 bases and J lost 7; bases outside the gene matches: 2. This CDR3 region has 13 residues. Germline CDR1 and CDR2: LNHDA and SQIVND (reference sequence). CDR3 bases: TGTGCCAGTAGTAAGGACAGGGGACAGCCCCAGCATTTT. As protein: CASSKDRGQPQHF. Full variable domain (missing parts from reference TRBV19 and TRBJ1-5): DGGITQSPKYLFRKEGQNVTLSCEQNLNHDAMYWYRQDPGQGLRLIYYSQIVNDFQKGDIAEGYSVSREKKESFPLTVTSAQKNPTAFYLCASSKDRGQPQHFGDGTRLSIL.

This clone was counted once. The junction does not match germline at one end; this may be a read error. The gene calls are TRBV7-7 and TRBJ2-5; a weak D match, TRBD2 (5 bases). The CDR3 is 13 residues long. CDR1 and CDR2 from the germline V gene are SSHAT and FNYEAQ (reference sequence). This CDR3 reads CASSPGNQETQYF. The CDR3 region has the DNA TGTGCTAGCAGCCCCGGGAACCAAGAGACCCAGTACTTC.

This clone was detected only a few times. V is TRBV7-9 and J is TRBJ2-5; D remains unclear. The CDR3 runs 13 residues. V was pared by 3 bases and J by 1 base, with 6 bases between. Germline V gives CDR1 SEHNR, CDR2 FQNEAQ (reference sequence). The CDR3 sequence: CASSLVVQETQYF. CDR3 DNA sequence: TGTGCCAGCAGCTTGGTAGTCCAAGAGACCCAGTACTTC.